This TCR beta chain derives from a study of T cell responses to AZD1222 COVID-19 vaccine. Study in general: The analysis combined second doses at about 4 or about 12 weeks. General study findings and limits: Spike regions recognized by vaccine-associated CD4 TCRs spanned the protein, led by 160-218 and 743-854. Repertoire sampling happened only post peak T cell response.

Remarks on this clone: Its antigen is not known.

Some clones are missing from TCRdb's copy, which holds only in-frame ones; the method was immunoSEQ multiplex PCR. Counted here are 150,000 to 200,000 clones, roughly 92% occurring once; the ten biggest clones make up 10%. This TCR was recovered from an adult in good health. The material was peripheral blood, obtained on day 0 of AZD1222 vaccination.

In DNA, the CDR3 is TGTGCCAGCAGGGGAGGCTCGATGGGGACCCAGTACTTC. Encoded protein: CASRGGSMGTQYF. The J gene is TRBJ2-5, the V gene TRBV2; a possible D gene is TRBD2 (6 bases). The CDR3 has 13 amino acids. Germline CDR1 reads SNHLY; CDR2 reads FYNNEI. V lost 6 bases to trimming and J lost 7 bases, with 15 bases between them. The full variable domain, with the rest looked up from reference TRBV2 and TRBJ2-5, is EPEVTQTPSHQVTQMGQEVILRCVPISNHLYFYWYRQILGQKVEFLVSFYNNEISEKSEIFDDQFSVERPDGSNFTLKIRSTKLEDSAMYFCASRGGSMGTQYFGPGTRLLVL.